These T cell receptor beta chains were read from a single sample in a study of blood T cell repertoires in COVID-19. Sequencing was performed with immunoSEQ multiplex PCR; in TCRdb, only in-frame clones are kept and a portion is missing. The data contain 250,000 to 350,000 clones, roughly 89% of them singletons. The sequencing input was PBMCs or T cells enriched from blood (not recorded which). The source is a woman aged 40 to 50 who had recovered from COVID-19. CDR3s include the opening cysteine and the closing phenylalanine or tryptophan. The order of the fields is CDR3 DNA, CDR3 protein, J gene, D gene, V gene, clone size. D genes are given only for firm matches. The size entry is marked missing in some rows and otherwise reads once, few, many or a size class.

CDR3 DNA: TGTGCCAGCAGTTCAGTTTCCAGGGTGAATGAGCAGTTCTTC
CDR3 protein: CASSSVSRVNEQFF
J gene: TRBJ2-1
D gene: .
V gene: TRBV7-2
clone size: once

CDR3 DNA: TGTGCCAGCAGTTACCCTGCGGCCGGGGGGACGGAGACCCAGTACTTC
CDR3 protein: CASSYPAAGGTETQYF
J gene: TRBJ2-5
D gene: TRBD2
V gene: TRBV6-5
clone size: .

CDR3 DNA: TGTGCCAGCCTAGCATCGCGCACAGATACGCAGTATTTT
CDR3 protein: CASLASRTDTQYF
J gene: TRBJ2-3
D gene: .
V gene: TRBV12-3/TRBV12-4
clone size: .

CDR3 DNA: TGTGCCACCAGCAGTCCCGTCGACAGCCAAGAGACCCAGTACTTC
CDR3 protein: CATSSPVDSQETQYF
J gene: TRBJ2-5
D gene: .
V gene: TRBV15
clone size: .

CDR3 DNA: TGTGCCAGTAGTATGTGGCAGGCTAACACTGAAGCTTTCTTT
CDR3 protein: CASSMWQANTEAFF
J gene: TRBJ1-1
D gene: .
V gene: TRBV19
clone size: .

CDR3 DNA: TGTGCCAGCAGCTTGGAGGCGAACACCGGGGAGCTGTTTTTT
CDR3 protein: CASSLEANTGELFF
J gene: TRBJ2-2
D gene: .
V gene: TRBV7-9
clone size: few

CDR3 DNA: TGTGCCAGCAGCCCAGGGGGCGGATACTCCTACGAGCAGTACTTC
CDR3 protein: CASSPGGGYSYEQYF
J gene: TRBJ2-7
D gene: TRBD1
V gene: TRBV3-1/TRBV3-2
clone size: .

CDR3 DNA: TGTGCCAGCAGCGCCAACTACAGGGATGAGCAGTTCTTC
CDR3 protein: CASSANYRDEQFF
J gene: TRBJ2-1
D gene: .
V gene: TRBV7-3
clone size: .

CDR3 DNA: TGCGCCAGCAGCGGAGGACTAGCGGGAGGGCCGGGGGAGCAGTACTTC
CDR3 protein: CASSGGLAGGPGEQYF
J gene: TRBJ2-7
D gene: TRBD2
V gene: TRBV5-1
clone size: .

CDR3 DNA: TGTGCCAGCAGCCAAGATAGTAGGGCGGGAGGCGACAATGAGCAGTTCTTC
CDR3 protein: CASSQDSRAGGDNEQFF
J gene: TRBJ2-1
D gene: TRBD2
V gene: TRBV3-1/TRBV3-2
clone size: .

CDR3 DNA: TGTGCCAGCAGTGGGGCGAGCTCTGGGGCCAACGTCCTGACTTTC
CDR3 protein: CASSGASSGANVLTF
J gene: TRBJ2-6
D gene: .
V gene: TRBV28
clone size: .

CDR3 DNA: TGCAGCGTGGAGGGGGCGCAGTATGGCTACACCTTC
CDR3 protein: CSVEGAQYGYTF
J gene: TRBJ1-2
D gene: TRBD1
V gene: TRBV29-1
clone size: once

CDR3 DNA: TGTGCCAGTAGTATGCAGGCGTCGGACACCATATATTTT
CDR3 protein: CASSMQASDTIYF
J gene: TRBJ1-3
D gene: .
V gene: TRBV19
clone size: .

CDR3 DNA: TGTGCCAGCAGTTTAAGGATGGGCGCCGGGGCCTACGAGCAGTACTTC
CDR3 protein: CASSLRMGAGAYEQYF
J gene: TRBJ2-7
D gene: .
V gene: TRBV28
clone size: once

CDR3 DNA: TGTGCCAGCAGCTTAGTGGTCTTTAGCGGGAGGGCCGGCGCAGATACGCAGTATTTT
CDR3 protein: CASSLVVFSGRAGADTQYF
J gene: TRBJ2-3
D gene: TRBD2
V gene: TRBV7-2
clone size: .

CDR3 DNA: TGTGCCAGCAGCCCCTCAGCGGAGGTTGGGTGGGGCTACAATGAGCAGTTCTTC
CDR3 protein: CASSPSAEVGWGYNEQFF
J gene: TRBJ2-1
D gene: .
V gene: TRBV7-8
clone size: .

CDR3 DNA: TGTGCCAGCGGGGCCATAGGGTCTCAGCCCCAGCATTTT
CDR3 protein: CASGAIGSQPQHF
J gene: TRBJ1-5
D gene: .
V gene: TRBV7-2
clone size: .

CDR3 DNA: TGTGCCAGCAGCACGACAGGGTCCCATAATTCACCCCTCCACTTT
CDR3 protein: CASSTTGSHNSPLHF
J gene: TRBJ1-6
D gene: TRBD1
V gene: TRBV7-2
clone size: few

CDR3 DNA: TGCAGCGCTAACAGGGGAGAGACGGTAGACTCACCCCTCCACTTT
CDR3 protein: CSANRGETVDSPLHF
J gene: TRBJ1-6
D gene: TRBD1
V gene: TRBV29-1
clone size: .

CDR3 DNA: TGTGCCAGCAGTGAAACGGGGAATTCACCCCTCCACTTT
CDR3 protein: CASSETGNSPLHF
J gene: TRBJ1-6
D gene: .
V gene: TRBV25-1
clone size: .

CDR3 DNA: TGTGCCAGCAGCCAACCCCTGGGGACTAGATTGGACGAGCAGTACTTC
CDR3 protein: CASSQPLGTRLDEQYF
J gene: TRBJ2-7
D gene: TRBD2
V gene: TRBV4-2
clone size: .

CDR3 DNA: TGTGCCAGCAGTGGACAGGTCAATCAGCCCCAGCATTTT
CDR3 protein: CASSGQVNQPQHF
J gene: TRBJ1-5
D gene: TRBD1
V gene: TRBV12-3/TRBV12-4
clone size: .

CDR3 DNA: TGTGCCAGCAGCCAAGGGACAGGGGGTGGCTACACCTTC
CDR3 protein: CASSQGTGGGYTF
J gene: TRBJ1-2
D gene: TRBD1
V gene: TRBV3-1/TRBV3-2
clone size: .

CDR3 DNA: TGTGCCAGCAGCTCCCCAGGGGGCGGGGATACGCAGTATTTT
CDR3 protein: CASSSPGGGDTQYF
J gene: TRBJ2-3
D gene: TRBD1
V gene: TRBV11-1
clone size: .

CDR3 DNA: TGTGCCAGCAGTTATGCCCCTCCGGACAGTTTAGCAGAAGCTTTCTTT
CDR3 protein: CASSYAPPDSLAEAFF
J gene: TRBJ1-1
D gene: .
V gene: TRBV6-5
clone size: .

CDR3 DNA: TGTGCCAGCAGCCCCGAGACTTTTGGGAAACTGTTTTTT
CDR3 protein: CASSPETFGKLFF
J gene: TRBJ1-4
D gene: .
V gene: TRBV5-8
clone size: .

CDR3 DNA: TGTGCCAGCAGCCAACTTTCCACAGATACGCAGTATTTT
CDR3 protein: CASSQLSTDTQYF
J gene: TRBJ2-3
D gene: .
V gene: TRBV3-1/TRBV3-2
clone size: .

CDR3 DNA: TGTGCCAGCAGCACCTCACTAGCGGGAGGGCCTAATGAGCAGTTCTTC
CDR3 protein: CASSTSLAGGPNEQFF
J gene: TRBJ2-1
D gene: TRBD2
V gene: TRBV7-9
clone size: .

CDR3 DNA: TGCGCCAGCAGCGAAGAGAGCGGGAGCACCGGGGATACGCAGTATTTT
CDR3 protein: CASSEESGSTGDTQYF
J gene: TRBJ2-3
D gene: TRBD2
V gene: TRBV5-1
clone size: .

CDR3 DNA: TGTGCCAGCAGCTTTCGGGGGGGGACCGCCAAAAACATTCAGTACTTC
CDR3 protein: CASSFRGGTAKNIQYF
J gene: TRBJ2-4
D gene: TRBD2
V gene: TRBV7-2
clone size: .

CDR3 DNA: TGCAGCGTGAGGACAGGGGTGGGCGCCAAAAACATTCAGTACTTC
CDR3 protein: CSVRTGVGAKNIQYF
J gene: TRBJ2-4
D gene: TRBD1
V gene: TRBV29-1
clone size: .

CDR3 DNA: TGTGCCAGCAGCGTATTGACACAGGGGACCACTGAAGCTTTCTTT
CDR3 protein: CASSVLTQGTTEAFF
J gene: TRBJ1-1
D gene: TRBD1
V gene: TRBV9
clone size: many

CDR3 DNA: TGTGCCAGCAGTCCTCTAGCTCGAGCCTACAATGAGCAGTTCTTC
CDR3 protein: CASSPLARAYNEQFF
J gene: TRBJ2-1
D gene: .
V gene: TRBV6-5
clone size: few

CDR3 DNA: TGTGCCAGCAGTTACAGTAGACTAGCGTGTGACTTC
CDR3 protein: CASSYSRLACDF
J gene: TRBJ2-7
D gene: TRBD2
V gene: TRBV2
clone size: .

CDR3 DNA: TGTGCCACGAACCAGGGATGGGAGACCCAGTACTTC
CDR3 protein: CATNQGWETQYF
J gene: TRBJ2-5
D gene: .
V gene: TRBV2
clone size: .

CDR3 DNA: TGCGCCAGCAGCTGGGGGACAGGCAGCTATGGCTACACCTTC
CDR3 protein: CASSWGTGSYGYTF
J gene: TRBJ1-2
D gene: TRBD1
V gene: TRBV5-1
clone size: once

CDR3 DNA: TGTGCCAGCACCCCTCCGGGTTGGGACTATGGCTACACCTTC
CDR3 protein: CASTPPGWDYGYTF
J gene: TRBJ1-2
D gene: .
V gene: TRBV7-9
clone size: .

CDR3 DNA: TGTGCCACCAGCAGAGATCTTTGGGGAGGAATGAACACTGAAGCTTTCTTT
CDR3 protein: CATSRDLWGGMNTEAFF
J gene: TRBJ1-1
D gene: .
V gene: TRBV15
clone size: .

CDR3 DNA: TGTGCCAGCAGCCTATCGGAGGCGGGAGCGGGCTACGCCAAAAACATTCAGTACTTC
CDR3 protein: CASSLSEAGAGYAKNIQYF
J gene: TRBJ2-4
D gene: TRBD2
V gene: TRBV7-9
clone size: .

CDR3 DNA: TGCAGCGTGGGCTCGGGACTAGCGGGAGGCAATGAGCAGTTCTTC
CDR3 protein: CSVGSGLAGGNEQFF
J gene: TRBJ2-1
D gene: TRBD2
V gene: TRBV29-1
clone size: .

CDR3 DNA: TGTGCCAGCCTAGGACGACAGGGGGCATATGAGCAGTTCTTC
CDR3 protein: CASLGRQGAYEQFF
J gene: TRBJ2-1
D gene: TRBD1
V gene: TRBV2
clone size: .

CDR3 DNA: TGCGCCAGCAGCCAAGATCCGGGGGACAGCCCCTACGAGCAGTACTTC
CDR3 protein: CASSQDPGDSPYEQYF
J gene: TRBJ2-7
D gene: .
V gene: TRBV4-3
clone size: .

CDR3 DNA: TGTGCCAGCAGTTCGCCGACAGGGGGGAACACTGAAGCTTTCTTT
CDR3 protein: CASSSPTGGNTEAFF
J gene: TRBJ1-1
D gene: TRBD1
V gene: TRBV28
clone size: .

CDR3 DNA: TGTGCCAGCGGTCCCTTGGGCGGGGGAAAGGAGACCCAGTACTTC
CDR3 protein: CASGPLGGGKETQYF
J gene: TRBJ2-5
D gene: TRBD2
V gene: TRBV28
clone size: .

CDR3 DNA: TGTGCCAGTTCGGACAGGGGGCATGAAAAACTGTTTTTT
CDR3 protein: CASSDRGHEKLFF
J gene: TRBJ1-4
D gene: TRBD1
V gene: TRBV19
clone size: .

CDR3 DNA: TGTGCCAGCAGTGAACAGGGGATGATGAACACTGAAGCTTTCTTT
CDR3 protein: CASSEQGMMNTEAFF
J gene: TRBJ1-1
D gene: .
V gene: TRBV6-1
clone size: .

CDR3 DNA: TGTGCCAGCAGTGAACGCGGAACAAACACTGAAGCTTTCTTT
CDR3 protein: CASSERGTNTEAFF
J gene: TRBJ1-1
D gene: .
V gene: TRBV2
clone size: once